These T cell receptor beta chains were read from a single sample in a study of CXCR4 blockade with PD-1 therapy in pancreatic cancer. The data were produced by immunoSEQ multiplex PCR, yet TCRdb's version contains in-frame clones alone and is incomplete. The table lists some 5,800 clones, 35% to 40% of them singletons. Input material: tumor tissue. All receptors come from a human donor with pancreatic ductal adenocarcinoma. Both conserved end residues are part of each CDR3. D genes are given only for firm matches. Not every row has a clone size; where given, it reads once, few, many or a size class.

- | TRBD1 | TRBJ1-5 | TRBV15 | CATQIDRGTGQPQHF | TGTGCCACCCAAATTGACAGGGGGACGGGTCAGCCCCAGCATTTT
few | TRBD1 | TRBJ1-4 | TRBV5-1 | CASSPDREGEKLFF | TGCGCCAGCAGCCCGGACAGGGAGGGTGAAAAACTGTTTTTT
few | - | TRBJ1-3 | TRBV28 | CASSQPQEAGNTIYF | TGTGCCAGCAGCCAACCCCAAGAGGCCGGAAACACCATATATTTT
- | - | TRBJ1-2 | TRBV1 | CASSQGTGGANGYTF | TGCGCCAGCAGCCAAGGCACAGGGGGGGCGAATGGCTACACCTTC
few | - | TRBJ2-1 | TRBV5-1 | CASTTGRSVGNEQFF | TGCGCCAGCACCACGGGGCGCTCGGTTGGGAATGAGCAGTTCTTC
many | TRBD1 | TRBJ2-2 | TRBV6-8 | CASSDRDTGELFF | TGTGCCAGCAGTGACAGGGACACCGGGGAGCTGTTTTTT
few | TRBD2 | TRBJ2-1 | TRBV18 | CASSPTTSGSSYNEQFF | TGTGCCAGCTCACCAACCACTAGCGGGAGCTCCTACAATGAGCAGTTCTTC
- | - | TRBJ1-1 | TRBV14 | CASSPWDTEAFF | TGTGCCAGCAGCCCCTGGGACACTGAAGCTTTCTTT
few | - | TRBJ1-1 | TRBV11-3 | CASSLRAGRNTEAFF | TGTGCCAGCAGCTTGCGTGCGGGACGGAACACTGAAGCTTTCTTT
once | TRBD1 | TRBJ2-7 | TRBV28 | CASSLGGQGSEQYF | TGTGCCAGCAGTTTAGGGGGACAGGGGAGCGAGCAGTACTTC
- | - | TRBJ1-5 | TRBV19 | CASSPGGGRNQPQHF | TGTGCCAGTAGTCCGGGAGGGGGAAGAAATCAGCCCCAGCATTTT
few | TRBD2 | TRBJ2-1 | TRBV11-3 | CASSQTHPSGNNEQFF | TGTGCCAGCAGCCAGACCCATCCTAGCGGGAACAATGAGCAGTTCTTC
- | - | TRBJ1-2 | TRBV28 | CASSPGRDYGYTF | TGTGCCAGCAGCCCGGGACGGGACTATGGCTACACCTTC
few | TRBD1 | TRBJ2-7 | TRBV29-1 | CSVELWDRGVHEQYF | TGCAGCGTTGAACTCTGGGACAGGGGAGTCCACGAGCAGTACTTC
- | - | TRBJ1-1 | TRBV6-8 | CASSYSKREAFF | TGTGCCAGCAGTTACTCGAAGAGAGAAGCTTTCTTT
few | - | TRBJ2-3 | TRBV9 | CASSVSMPSTDTQYF | TGTGCCAGCAGCGTATCCATGCCATCCACAGATACGCAGTATTTT
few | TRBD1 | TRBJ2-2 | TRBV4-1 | CASSQGVGGARITGELFF | TGCGCCAGCAGCCAAGGGGTAGGGGGCGCCCGGATCACCGGGGAGCTGTTTTTT
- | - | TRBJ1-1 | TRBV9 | CASSVDLGVTEAFF | TGTGCCAGCAGCGTAGACCTTGGGGTAACTGAAGCTTTCTTT
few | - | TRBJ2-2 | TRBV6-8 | CASSAGSTGELFF | TGTGCCAGCAGTGCGGGTAGCACCGGGGAGCTGTTTTTT
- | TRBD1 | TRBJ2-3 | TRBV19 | CASSTAGGASDTQYF | TGTGCCAGTAGTACGGCAGGGGGCGCCTCAGATACGCAGTATTTT
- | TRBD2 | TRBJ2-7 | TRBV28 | CASKLAGPYEQYF | TGTGCCAGCAAGCTAGCGGGACCCTACGAGCAGTACTTC
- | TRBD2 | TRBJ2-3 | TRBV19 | CASSTPGAGGDTQYF | TGTGCCAGTAGTACCCCCGGGGCGGGAGGAGATACGCAGTATTTT
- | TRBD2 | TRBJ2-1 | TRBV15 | CATSRFGRGERTTSNEQFF | TGTGCCACCAGCAGATTCGGGAGGGGCGAAAGGACTACGAGCAATGAGCAGTTCTTC
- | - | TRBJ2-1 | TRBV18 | CASSQLGGVSEQFF | TGTGCCAGCTCACAACTAGGAGGGGTATCTGAGCAGTTCTTC
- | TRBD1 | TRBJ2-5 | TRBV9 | CASSVAPGTGGEISQYF | TGTGCCAGCAGCGTAGCCCCCGGGACAGGGGGCGAAATTAGTCAGTACTTC
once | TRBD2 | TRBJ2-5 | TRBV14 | CASSQVSGRAMLQYF | TGTGCCAGCAGCCAAGTTAGCGGGAGGGCAATGCTCCAGTACTTC
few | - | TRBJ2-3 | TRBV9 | CASSPGVNQDTQYF | TGTGCCAGCAGCCCCGGGGTTAACCAAGATACGCAGTATTTT
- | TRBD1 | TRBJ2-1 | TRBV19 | CASSILKTGYEQFF | TGTGCCAGTAGTATACTAAAGACAGGGTATGAGCAGTTCTTC
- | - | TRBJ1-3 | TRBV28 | CASKLSGSGNTIYF | TGTGCCAGCAAACTGTCCGGCTCTGGAAACACCATATATTTT
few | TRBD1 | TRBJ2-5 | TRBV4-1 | CASSRGSTGHDQETQYF | TGCGCCAGCAGCCGGGGCTCGACAGGGCATGATCAAGAGACCCAGTACTTC
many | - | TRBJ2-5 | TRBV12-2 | CATNAGTAEETQYF | TGTGCCACTAATGCCGGGACAGCTGAAGAGACCCAGTACTTC
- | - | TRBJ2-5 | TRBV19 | CASSVEGAAPQYF | TGTGCCAGTAGTGTTGAAGGGGCGGCCCCCCAGTACTTC
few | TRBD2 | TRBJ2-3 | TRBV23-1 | CASSQRPSGAPDTQYF | TGCGCCAGCAGTCAAAGGCCTAGCGGGGCCCCAGATACGCAGTATTTT
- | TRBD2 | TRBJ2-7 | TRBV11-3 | CASSPGLAGYEQYF | TGTGCCAGCAGCCCAGGACTAGCGGGCTACGAGCAGTACTTC
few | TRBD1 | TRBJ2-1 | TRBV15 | CATLAPDRGLGNEQFF | TGTGCCACGCTTGCCCCCGACAGGGGGCTTGGGAATGAGCAGTTCTTC
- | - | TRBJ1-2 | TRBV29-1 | CSVKTDRNYGYTF | TGCAGCGTTAAGACGGACCGCAACTATGGCTACACCTTC
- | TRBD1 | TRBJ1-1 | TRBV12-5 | CASGQDRGNTEAFF | TGTGCTAGTGGCCAAGACAGGGGGAACACTGAAGCTTTCTTT
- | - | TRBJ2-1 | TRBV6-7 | CASSYKQPNNEQFF | TGTGCCAGCAGTTATAAACAGCCGAACAATGAGCAGTTCTTC
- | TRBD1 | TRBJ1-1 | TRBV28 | CASSWIPQGGRNTEAFF | TGTGCCAGCAGTTGGATCCCCCAGGGGGGAAGGAACACTGAAGCTTTCTTT
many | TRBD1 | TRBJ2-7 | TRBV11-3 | CASSPGTASYEQYF | TGTGCCAGCAGCCCCGGGACAGCATCCTACGAGCAGTACTTC
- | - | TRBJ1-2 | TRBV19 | CASSMGGNYGYTF | TGTGCCAGTAGTATGGGGGGAAACTATGGCTACACCTTC
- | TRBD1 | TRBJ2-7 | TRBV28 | CASSFDRVNEQYF | TGTGCCAGCAGTTTCGACAGGGTGAACGAGCAGTACTTC
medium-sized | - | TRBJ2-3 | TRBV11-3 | CASSRKPGHTSTDTQYF | TGTGCCAGCAGCCGAAAGCCGGGACACACTAGCACAGATACGCAGTATTTT
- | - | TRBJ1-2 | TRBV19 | CASTQAQGFYGYTF | TGTGCCAGTACCCAAGCCCAAGGCTTTTATGGCTACACCTTC
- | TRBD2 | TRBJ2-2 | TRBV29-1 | CSVDGLANTGELFF | TGCAGCGTTGATGGACTAGCGAACACCGGGGAGCTGTTTTTT
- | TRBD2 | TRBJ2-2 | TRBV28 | CASSSAGLAGDWGTGELFF | TGTGCCAGCAGCTCCGCGGGACTAGCGGGAGATTGGGGCACCGGGGAGCTGTTTTTT
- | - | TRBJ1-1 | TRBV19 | CASSIAWNTEAFF | TGTGCCAGTAGTATAGCTTGGAACACTGAAGCTTTCTTT
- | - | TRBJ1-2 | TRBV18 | CASSPPAAPNYGYTF | TGTGCCAGCTCACCACCGGCAGCCCCTAACTATGGCTACACCTTC
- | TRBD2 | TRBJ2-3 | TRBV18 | CASSPQKAGGTSTDTQYF | TGTGCCAGCTCACCACAGAAAGCGGGAGGCACTAGCACAGATACGCAGTATTTT
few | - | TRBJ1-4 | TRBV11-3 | CASSANRGGEKLFF | TGTGCCAGCAGCGCAAACCGTGGAGGCGAAAAACTGTTTTTT
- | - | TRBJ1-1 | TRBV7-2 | CASSRDWDTEAFF | TGTGCCAGCAGCAGGGACTGGGACACTGAAGCTTTCTTT
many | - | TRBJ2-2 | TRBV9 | CASSVVRDGAVTGELFF | TGTGCCAGCAGCGTAGTCAGGGACGGAGCGGTTACCGGGGAGCTGTTTTTT
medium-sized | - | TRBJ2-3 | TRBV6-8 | CASSYLEGDTQYF | TGTGCCAGCAGTTACCTCGAGGGAGATACGCAGTATTTT
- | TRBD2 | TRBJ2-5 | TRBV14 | CASSPGMRGEETQYF | TGTGCCAGCAGCCCAGGAATGCGGGGGGAGGAGACCCAGTACTTC
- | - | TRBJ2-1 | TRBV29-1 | CSVEGWQEKSSYNEQFF | TGCAGCGTTGAAGGGTGGCAGGAGAAAAGCTCCTACAATGAGCAGTTCTTC